The next 10 T cell receptor beta chains were all read from a single sample in a study of T cells in tuberculosis. The protocol was immunoSEQ multiplex PCR, while the TCRdb copy is restricted to in-frame clones and leaves out a portion. The repertoire consists of 20,000 to 25,000 clones, with almost 97% occurring once and the leading ten covering 5% to 8%. The sample taken for sequencing was PBMCs. The receptors derive from a donor aged 10-29 years with latent tuberculosis or without tuberculosis infection.

The chain recombines TRBV14 with TRBJ1-2; 8 nucleotides align to TRBD1. Germline V CDR1 and CDR2: SGHDN, FVKESK. The CDR3 sequence is 15 residues long. The trim removed 5 bases at V and 8 bases at J, leaving 13 bases unmatched. CDR3 sequence: CASSNLGRGLEGYTF. CDR3 coding DNA: TGTGCCAGCAGCAACCTGGGCAGGGGGCTAGAGGGCTACACCTTC.

V and J are TRBV7-8 and TRBJ1-2; tentative D call: TRBD1 (5 bases). Trimming shortened V by 4 bases and J by 8 bases, and 11 bases separated the two germline ends. This CDR3 spans 12 amino acids. The germline gives CDR1 SGHVS, CDR2 FQNEAQ. The CDR3 region has the DNA TGTGCCAGCAGCTCGTTGGGGCTCGGCTACACCTTC. It specifies CASSSLGLGYTF.

This clone was seen only once. The chain recombines TRBV19 with TRBJ2-5, with 8 bases lining up with TRBD1. Germline-derived CDR1 and CDR2 are LNHDA and SQIVND (reference sequence). The trim removed 6 bases at V and 2 bases at J, leaving 8 bases unmatched. CDR3 length: 15 amino acids. In nucleotides, the CDR3 is TGTGCCAGTAGCGACCGACAGGGGCCTCAAGAGACCCAGTACTTC. It translates to CASSDRQGPQETQYF. The variable domain in full, with the rest retrieved from reference TRBV19 and TRBJ2-5, is DGGITQSPKYLFRKEGQNVTLSCEQNLNHDAMYWYRQDPGQGLRLIYYSQIVNDFQKGDIAEGYSVSREKKESFPLTVTSAQKNPTAFYLCASSDRQGPQETQYFGPGTRLLVL.

The chain recombines TRBV27 with TRBJ1-2; maybe TRBD1 (6 bases). The CDR3 extends over 18 amino acids. Per germline, CDR1 MNHEY and CDR2 SMNVEV (reference sequence). Trimming stripped 0 bases from V and 2 bases from J, with 19 bases between. This chain's CDR3 is CASSLSGAGGPGNYGYTF. CDR3 bases: TGTGCCAGCAGTTTATCGGGGGCGGGGGGCCCGGGCAACTATGGCTACACCTTC.

The chain uses TRBV19 and TRBJ1-5, with 11 positions matching TRBD1. CDR3 length: 17 amino acids. Germline values: CDR1 LNHDA, CDR2 SQIVND (reference sequence). The V segment lost 2 bases and the J segment 5 bases; nucleotides outside the gene matches: 8. The CDR3 loop reads CASSILGTGGRYQPQHF. The CDR3 DNA reads as TGTGCCAGTAGTATACTGGGGACAGGGGGGAGATATCAGCCCCAGCATTTT. Full variable domain (outside the CDR3, taken from reference TRBV19 and TRBJ1-5): DGGITQSPKYLFRKEGQNVTLSCEQNLNHDAMYWYRQDPGQGLRLIYYSQIVNDFQKGDIAEGYSVSREKKESFPLTVTSAQKNPTAFYLCASSILGTGGRYQPQHFGDGTRLSIL.

The chain has TRBV5-1 and TRBJ2-7; perhaps TRBD1 as D (6 bases). The CDR3 has 14 residues. Trimming removed 4 bases from V and 5 bases from J, with 16 bases in between. The germline CDR1 and CDR2 sequences are SGHRS and YFSETQ. In DNA, the CDR3 is TGCGCCAGCAGCCGAACAGGGTCTCTGCACGAGCAGTACTTC. Residues: CASSRTGSLHEQYF.

The rearrangement links TRBV19 to TRBJ1-2; TRBD1 might be the D (5 bases). Germline-derived CDR1 and CDR2 are LNHDA and SQIVND (reference sequence). This CDR3 region has 16 residues. V dropped 8 bases and J dropped 3 bases, with 22 bases sitting between them. CDR3 protein: CASGAWQGEADYGYTF. The CDR3 nucleotides read TGTGCCAGTGGAGCTTGGCAGGGTGAGGCGGACTATGGCTACACCTTC.

The chain couples TRBV4-1 to TRBJ2-1, with 7 bases matching TRBD2. This CDR3 has 15 residues. In germline, CDR1 is MGHRA, CDR2 YSYEKL. Unmatched junction bases numbered 13, after V lost 7 bases and J lost 7 bases. The CDR3 here is CASTKAGRGENEQFF. The CDR3 bases are TGCGCCAGCACGAAAGCGGGACGTGGGGAGAATGAGCAGTTCTTC.

This chain uses TRBV27 with TRBJ2-7, with D possibly TRBD1 on 6 matching bases. CDR3 length equals 17 residues. Germline V gene data show CDR1 as MNHEY and CDR2 as SMNVEV (reference sequence). V shed 6 bases and J shed 0 bases, with 21 bases lying between them. The CDR3 sequence is CASRDPGTTGLSYEQYF. CDR3 coding DNA: TGTGCCAGCAGAGACCCAGGGACGACAGGCCTCTCCTACGAGCAGTACTTC.

The V gene is TRBV7-6, the J gene TRBJ2-2; 8 positions agree with TRBD1. Germline V gives CDR1 SGHVS, CDR2 FNYEAQ. The CDR3 totals 18 residues. V dropped 0 bases and J dropped 1; count of bases not matched to a gene: 7. The CDR3 sequence is CASSLARGTGGNTGELFF. The CDR3 bases are TGTGCCAGCAGCTTAGCACGGGGAACAGGGGGGAACACCGGGGAGCTGTTTTTT.